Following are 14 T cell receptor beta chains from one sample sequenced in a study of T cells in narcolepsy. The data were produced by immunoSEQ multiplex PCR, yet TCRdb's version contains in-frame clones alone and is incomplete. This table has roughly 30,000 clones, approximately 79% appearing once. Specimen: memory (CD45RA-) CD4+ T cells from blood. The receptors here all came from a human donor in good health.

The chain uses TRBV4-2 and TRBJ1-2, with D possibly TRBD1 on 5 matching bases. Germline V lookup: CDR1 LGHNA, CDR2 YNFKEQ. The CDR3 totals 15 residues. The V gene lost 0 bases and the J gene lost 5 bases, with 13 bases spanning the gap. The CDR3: CASSQDRGGGYGYTF. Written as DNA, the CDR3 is TGTGCCAGCAGCCAAGACCGGGGGGGTGGGTATGGCTACACCTTC.

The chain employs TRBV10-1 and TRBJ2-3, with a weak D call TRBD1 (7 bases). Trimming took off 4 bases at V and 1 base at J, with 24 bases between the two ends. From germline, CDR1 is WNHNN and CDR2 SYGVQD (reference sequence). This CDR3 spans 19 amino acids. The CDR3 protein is CASSVKGTVSGDGTDTQYF. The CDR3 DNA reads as TGCGCCAGCAGTGTGAAAGGGACAGTATCGGGGGACGGCACAGATACGCAGTATTTT.

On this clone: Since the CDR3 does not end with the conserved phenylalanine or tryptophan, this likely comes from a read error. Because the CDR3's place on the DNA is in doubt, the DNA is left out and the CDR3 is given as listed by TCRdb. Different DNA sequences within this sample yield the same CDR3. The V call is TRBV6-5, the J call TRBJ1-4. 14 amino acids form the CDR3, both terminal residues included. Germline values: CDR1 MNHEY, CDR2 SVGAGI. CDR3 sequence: CASSSQASNEKQFL.

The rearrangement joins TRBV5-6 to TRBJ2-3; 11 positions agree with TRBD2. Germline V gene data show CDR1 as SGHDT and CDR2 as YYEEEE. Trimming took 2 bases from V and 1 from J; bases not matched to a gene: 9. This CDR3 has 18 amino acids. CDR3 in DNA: TGTGCCAGCAGCTTACTAGCGGGGGACCCATTCGGCACAGATACGCAGTATTTT. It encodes CASSLLAGDPFGTDTQYF. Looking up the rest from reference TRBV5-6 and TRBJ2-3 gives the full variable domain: DAGVTQSPTHLIKTRGQQVTLRCSPKSGHDTVSWYQQALGQGPQFIFQYYEEEERQRGNFPDRFSGHQFPNYSSELNVNALLLGDSALYLCASSLLAGDPFGTDTQYFGPGTRLTVL.

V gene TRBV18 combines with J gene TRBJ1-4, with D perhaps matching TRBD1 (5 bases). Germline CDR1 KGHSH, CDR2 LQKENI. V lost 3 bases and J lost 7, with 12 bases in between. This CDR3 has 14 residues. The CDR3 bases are TGTGCCAGCTCACCTGCCGCGGGGGGTGAAAAACTGTTTTTT. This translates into CASSPAAGGEKLFF.

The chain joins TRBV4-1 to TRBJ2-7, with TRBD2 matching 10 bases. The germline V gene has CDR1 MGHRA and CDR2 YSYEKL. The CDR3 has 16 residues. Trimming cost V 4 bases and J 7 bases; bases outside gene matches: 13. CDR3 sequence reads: CASSREGSSGGLEQYF. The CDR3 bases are TGCGCCAGCAGCCGAGAAGGGTCTAGCGGGGGACTTGAGCAGTACTTC.

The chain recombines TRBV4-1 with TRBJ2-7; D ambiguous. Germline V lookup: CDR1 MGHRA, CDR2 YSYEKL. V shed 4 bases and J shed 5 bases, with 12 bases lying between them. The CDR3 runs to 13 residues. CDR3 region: CASSREGWHEQYF. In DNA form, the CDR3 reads TGCGCCAGCAGCCGGGAAGGGTGGCACGAGCAGTACTTC.

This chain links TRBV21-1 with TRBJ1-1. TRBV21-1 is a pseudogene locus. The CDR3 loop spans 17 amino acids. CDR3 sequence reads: CASSRLDSTPGDTEAFF. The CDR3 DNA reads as TGTGCCAGCTCACGCCTTGACTCAACGCCGGGGGACACTGAAGCTTTCTTT.

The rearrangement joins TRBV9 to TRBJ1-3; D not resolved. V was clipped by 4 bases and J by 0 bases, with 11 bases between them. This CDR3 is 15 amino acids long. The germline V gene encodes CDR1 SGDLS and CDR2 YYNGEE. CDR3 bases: TGTGCCAGCAGCCAAGAGCCTCACTCTGGAAACACCATATATTTT. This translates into CASSQEPHSGNTIYF.

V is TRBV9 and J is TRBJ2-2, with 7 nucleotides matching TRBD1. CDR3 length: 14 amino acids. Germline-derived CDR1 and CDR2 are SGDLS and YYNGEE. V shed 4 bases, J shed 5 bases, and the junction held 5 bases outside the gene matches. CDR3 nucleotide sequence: TGTGCCAGCAGCCCCCGACAGGGAACCGGGGAGCTGTTTTTT. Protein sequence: CASSPRQGTGELFF. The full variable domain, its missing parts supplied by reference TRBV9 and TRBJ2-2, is DSGVTQTPKHLITATGQRVTLRCSPRSGDLSVYWYQQSLDQGLQFLIQYYNGEERAKGNILERFSAQQFPDLHSELNLSSLELGDSALYFCASSPRQGTGELFFGEGSRLTVL.

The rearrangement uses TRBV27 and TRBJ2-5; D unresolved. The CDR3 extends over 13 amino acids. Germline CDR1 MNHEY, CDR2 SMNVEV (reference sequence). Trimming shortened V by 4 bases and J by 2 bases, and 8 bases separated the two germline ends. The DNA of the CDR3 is TGTGCCAGCAGTTCGAATCGGCAAGAGACCCAGTACTTC. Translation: CASSSNRQETQYF.

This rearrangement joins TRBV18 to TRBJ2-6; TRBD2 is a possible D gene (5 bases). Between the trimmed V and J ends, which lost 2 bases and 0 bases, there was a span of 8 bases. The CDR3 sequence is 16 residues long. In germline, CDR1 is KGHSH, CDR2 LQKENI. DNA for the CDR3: TGTGCCAGCTCACCAGGGGAGCTCTCTGGGGCCAACGTCCTGACTTTC. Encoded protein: CASSPGELSGANVLTF.

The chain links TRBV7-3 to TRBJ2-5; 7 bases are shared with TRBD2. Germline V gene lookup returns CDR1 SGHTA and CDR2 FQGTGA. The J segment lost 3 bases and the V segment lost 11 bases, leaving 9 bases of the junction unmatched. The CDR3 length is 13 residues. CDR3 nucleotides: TGTGCCTCGGCCCCCGGGACTAAAGAGACCCAGTACTTC. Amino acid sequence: CASAPGTKETQYF.

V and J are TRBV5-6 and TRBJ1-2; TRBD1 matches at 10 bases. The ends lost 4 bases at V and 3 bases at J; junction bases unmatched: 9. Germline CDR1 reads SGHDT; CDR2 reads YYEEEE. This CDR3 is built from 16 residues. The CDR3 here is CASSPAFGQGDYGYTF. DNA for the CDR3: TGTGCCAGCAGCCCGGCATTTGGACAGGGGGACTATGGCTACACCTTC.